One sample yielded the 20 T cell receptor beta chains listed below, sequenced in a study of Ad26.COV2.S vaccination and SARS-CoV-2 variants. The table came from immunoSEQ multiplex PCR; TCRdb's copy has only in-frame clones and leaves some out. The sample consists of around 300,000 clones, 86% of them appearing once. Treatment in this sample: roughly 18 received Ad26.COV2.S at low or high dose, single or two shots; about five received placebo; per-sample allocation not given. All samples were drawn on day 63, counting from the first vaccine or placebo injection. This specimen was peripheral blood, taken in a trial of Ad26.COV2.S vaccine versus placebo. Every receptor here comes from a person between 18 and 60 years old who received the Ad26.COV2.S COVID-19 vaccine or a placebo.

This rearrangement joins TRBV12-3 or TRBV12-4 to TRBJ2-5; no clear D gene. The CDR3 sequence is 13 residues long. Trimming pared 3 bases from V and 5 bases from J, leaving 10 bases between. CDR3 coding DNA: TGTGCCAGCAGTTTTTTTAGTGAGGAGACCCAGTACTTC. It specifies CASSFFSEETQYF.

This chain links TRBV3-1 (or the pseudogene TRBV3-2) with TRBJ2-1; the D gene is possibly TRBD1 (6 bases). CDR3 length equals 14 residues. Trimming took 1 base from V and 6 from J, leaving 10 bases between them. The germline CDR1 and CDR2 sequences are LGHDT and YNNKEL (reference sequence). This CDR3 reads CASSQGGPVNEQFF. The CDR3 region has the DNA TGTGCCAGCAGCCAAGGGGGGCCCGTCAATGAGCAGTTCTTC.

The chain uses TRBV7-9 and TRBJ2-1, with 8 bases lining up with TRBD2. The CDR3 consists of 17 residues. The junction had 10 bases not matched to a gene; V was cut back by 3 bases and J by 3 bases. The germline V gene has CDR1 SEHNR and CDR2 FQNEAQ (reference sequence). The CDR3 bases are TGTGCCAGCAGCTTCAAGGGGGGTCTAGCGGGCTACAATGAGCAGTTCTTC. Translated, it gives CASSFKGGLAGYNEQFF.

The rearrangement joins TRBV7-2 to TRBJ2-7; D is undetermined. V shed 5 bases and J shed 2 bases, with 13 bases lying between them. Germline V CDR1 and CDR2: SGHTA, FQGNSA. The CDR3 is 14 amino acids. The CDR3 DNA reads TGTGCCAGCAGCCTCGCCGGGCCCACCTACGAGCAGTACTTC. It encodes CASSLAGPTYEQYF.

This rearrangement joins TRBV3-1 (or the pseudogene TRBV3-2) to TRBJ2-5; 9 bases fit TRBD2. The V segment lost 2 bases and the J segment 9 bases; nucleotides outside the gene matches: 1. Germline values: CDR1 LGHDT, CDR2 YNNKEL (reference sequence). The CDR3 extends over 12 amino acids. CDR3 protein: CASSQSGGSQYF. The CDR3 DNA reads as TGTGCCAGCAGCCAAAGCGGGGGGTCCCAGTACTTC.

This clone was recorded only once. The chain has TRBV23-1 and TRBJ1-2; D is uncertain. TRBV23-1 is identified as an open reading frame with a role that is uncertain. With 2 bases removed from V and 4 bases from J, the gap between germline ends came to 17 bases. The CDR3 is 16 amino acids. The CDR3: CASSQADLKWGYGYTF. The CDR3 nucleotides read TGCGCCAGCAGTCAAGCGGACCTCAAATGGGGCTATGGCTACACCTTC.

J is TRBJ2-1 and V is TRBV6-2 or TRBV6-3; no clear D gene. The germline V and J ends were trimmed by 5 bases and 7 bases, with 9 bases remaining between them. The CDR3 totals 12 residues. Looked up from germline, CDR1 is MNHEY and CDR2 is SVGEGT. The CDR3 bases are TGTGCCAGCAGTCTTAGGGTGAATGAGCAGTTCTTC. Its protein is CASSLRVNEQFF.

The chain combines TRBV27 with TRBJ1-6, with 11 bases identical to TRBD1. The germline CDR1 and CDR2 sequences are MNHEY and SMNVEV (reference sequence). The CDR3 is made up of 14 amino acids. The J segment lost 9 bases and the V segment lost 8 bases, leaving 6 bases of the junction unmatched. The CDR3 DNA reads TGTGCCAGCGGACAGGGGGCCCTAGGTTCACCCCTCCACTTT. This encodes CASGQGALGSPLHF.

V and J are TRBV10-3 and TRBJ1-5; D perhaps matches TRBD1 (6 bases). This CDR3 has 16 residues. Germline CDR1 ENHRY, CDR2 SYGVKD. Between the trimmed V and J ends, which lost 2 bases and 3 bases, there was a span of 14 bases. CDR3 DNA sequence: TGTGCCATCAGTGAGGGGGGAGGGGGGAACAATCAGCCCCAGCATTTT. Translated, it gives CAISEGGGGNNQPQHF.

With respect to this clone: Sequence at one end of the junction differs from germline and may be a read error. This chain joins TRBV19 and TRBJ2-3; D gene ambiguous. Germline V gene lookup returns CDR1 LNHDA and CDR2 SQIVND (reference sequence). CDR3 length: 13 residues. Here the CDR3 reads CASGITGTDTQYF. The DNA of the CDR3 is TGTGCCAGTGGTATTACCGGCACAGATACGCAGTATTTT.

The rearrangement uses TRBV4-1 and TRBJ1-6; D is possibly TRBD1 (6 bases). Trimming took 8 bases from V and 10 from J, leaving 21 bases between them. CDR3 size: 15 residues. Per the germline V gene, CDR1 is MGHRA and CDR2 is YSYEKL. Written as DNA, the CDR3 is TGCGCCAGCTTGGCGGTGGGGGGCACTCGGTCACCCCTCCACTTT. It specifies CASLAVGGTRSPLHF.

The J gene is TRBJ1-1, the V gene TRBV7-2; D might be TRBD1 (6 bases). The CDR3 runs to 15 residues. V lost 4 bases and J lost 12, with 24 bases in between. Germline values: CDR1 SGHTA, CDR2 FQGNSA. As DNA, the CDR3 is TGTGCCAGCAGCTCCGAAATAAGGACAGTCACTGGAACTTTCTTT. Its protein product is CASSSEIRTVTGTFF.

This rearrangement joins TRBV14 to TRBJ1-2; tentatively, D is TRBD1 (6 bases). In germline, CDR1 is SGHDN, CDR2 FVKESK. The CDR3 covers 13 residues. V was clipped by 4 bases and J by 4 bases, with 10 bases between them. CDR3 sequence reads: CASSPGQRYGYTF. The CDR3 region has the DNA TGTGCCAGCAGCCCCGGACAGCGCTATGGCTACACCTTC.

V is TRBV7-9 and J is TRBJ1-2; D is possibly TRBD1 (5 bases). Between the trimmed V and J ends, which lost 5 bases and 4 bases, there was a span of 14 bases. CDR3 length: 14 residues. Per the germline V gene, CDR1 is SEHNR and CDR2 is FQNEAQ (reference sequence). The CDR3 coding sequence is TGTGCCAGCAGCCAAACTGGGGGGACCTATGGCTACACCTTC. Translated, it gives CASSQTGGTYGYTF.

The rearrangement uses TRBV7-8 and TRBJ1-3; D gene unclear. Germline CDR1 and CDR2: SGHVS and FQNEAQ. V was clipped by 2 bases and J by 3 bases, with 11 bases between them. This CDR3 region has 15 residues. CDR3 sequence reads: CASSLRVGVGNTIYF. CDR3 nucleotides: TGTGCCAGCAGCTTACGGGTGGGTGTTGGAAACACCATATATTTT.

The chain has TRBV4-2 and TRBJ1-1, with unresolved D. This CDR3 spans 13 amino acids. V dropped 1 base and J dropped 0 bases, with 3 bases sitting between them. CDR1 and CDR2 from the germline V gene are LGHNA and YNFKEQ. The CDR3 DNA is TGTGCCAGCAGCCAAGTACTGAACACTGAAGCTTTCTTT. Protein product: CASSQVLNTEAFF.

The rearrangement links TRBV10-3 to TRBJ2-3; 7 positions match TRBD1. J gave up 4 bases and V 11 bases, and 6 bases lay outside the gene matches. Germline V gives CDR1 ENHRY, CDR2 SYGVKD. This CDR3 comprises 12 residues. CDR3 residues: CASGQQADTQYF. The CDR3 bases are TGTGCCTCGGGACAGCAAGCAGATACGCAGTATTTT.

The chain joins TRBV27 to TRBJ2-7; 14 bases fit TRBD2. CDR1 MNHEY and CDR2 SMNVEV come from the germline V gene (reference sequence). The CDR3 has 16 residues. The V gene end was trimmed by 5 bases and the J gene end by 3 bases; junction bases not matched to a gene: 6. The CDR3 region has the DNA TGTGCCAGCAGTCTACGGGGACTAGCGGGAGACTACGAGCAGTACTTC. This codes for CASSLRGLAGDYEQYF.

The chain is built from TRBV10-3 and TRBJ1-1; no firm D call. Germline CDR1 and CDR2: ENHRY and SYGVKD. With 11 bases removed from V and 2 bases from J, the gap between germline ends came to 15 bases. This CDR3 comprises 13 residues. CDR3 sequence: CAVQQNSNTEAFF. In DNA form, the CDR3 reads TGTGCCGTACAACAGAACAGTAACACTGAAGCTTTCTTT.

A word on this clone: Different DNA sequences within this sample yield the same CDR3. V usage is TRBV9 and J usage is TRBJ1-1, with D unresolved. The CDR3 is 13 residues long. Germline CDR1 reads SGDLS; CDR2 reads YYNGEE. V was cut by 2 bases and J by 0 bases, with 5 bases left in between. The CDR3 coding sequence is TGTGCCAGCAGCGTTCGTCTGAACACTGAAGCTTTCTTT. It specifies CASSVRLNTEAFF.